This T cell receptor beta chain was profiled in a study of early T cells in non-severe SARS-CoV-2 infection (dated by TCRdb to the early 2020s). Regarding the complete study: Because TCR sequencing was done on bulk RNA from unsorted whole blood, the alpha and beta chains could not be paired. Overall study outcomes, separate from this receptor: Matching against VDJdb was skewed toward anti-spike CD8 responses, likely underestimated virus-specific expansions, and missed private and CD4 specificities.

This clonotype has ten or more counts. The clone's antigen remains unknown. No base quality information exists; no much larger clone differs at one position. The study was a case-control design nested within a healthcare worker cohort in London, UK, with weekly nasopharyngeal swab PCR tests and blood sampling. Between 23 and 31 March 2020, the week of the UK lockdown, healthcare workers were enrolled and then followed up weekly for as long as 16 weeks. The method was 5' RACE. TCRdb records NextSeq 500 as the sequencer. The TCR library protocol attached unique molecular identifiers to individual cDNA molecules to correct for sequencing error and PCR bias. Sequencing covered both TCR alpha and beta chains, and within each sample the abundances of alpha and beta sequences were tightly co-correlated. In the paper's pipeline: Decombinator V4 was used to perform V gene, J gene and CDR3 annotation of TCR sequences. TCRs were defined as expanded if a significant change between any two time points was detected under a Poisson model with p below 0.0001. TCR abundances were normalised to the total number of TCRs sequenced per sample and were expressed as counts per million. VDJdb, accessed 1 November 2021, was searched for CMV, EBV and SARS-CoV-2 annotated TCRs, with TCRs annotated for multiple antigens excluded. TCRdb reworked the public reads: Q25 trimming with fastp, MiXCR clone assembly, productive beta chains retained. Rows matching on CDR3 protein sequence are summarized as one entry with the most common DNA and genes. TCRdb, not the original authors, processed these V and J calls. For this sample the table gives about 48,000 distinct CDR3 sequences, of which roughly 5.3% were detected only once. The ten largest account for under 5% of the sample.

The sequence derives from an adult who was a healthcare worker with PCR-confirmed SARS-CoV-2 infection or an uninfected control (not recorded which). Source material: whole blood.

In nucleotides, the sequence is TGCAGCGGGGAGCGCAATGAGCAGTTCTTC. Its translation is CSGERNEQFF. Recombination linked TRBV29-1 to TRBJ2-1; the D gene is perhaps TRBD2, on 5 matching bases. V was cut back by 7 bases and J by 6 bases, leaving a gap of 7 bases between them. For CDR1 and CDR2, the germline V gene lists SQVTM and ANQGSEA. From cysteine to phenylalanine, the CDR3 is 10 amino acids long. This entry keeps only the CDR3 DNA: 30 bases, framed from base 1.